Listed below are T cell receptor beta chains from one sample, sequenced in a study of T-cell memory formation after mild COVID-19. Each CDR3 protein gets one entry after TCRdb re-called the 5' RACE reads with MiXCR. The data contain 150,000 to 200,000 distinct CDR3 sequences, under 20% of them seen just once; the ten biggest clones take up 2% to 2.5%. Material for sequencing was PBMCs or a T cell subset sorted from them (not recorded which). Receptors were obtained from an adult woman who had mild COVID-19 (a few samples of this study predate the infection). Cell type and time point are not known. The CDR3 runs from the conserved cysteine through the conserved F or W. The D gene is left open where the match is weak. The size of a clone is reported for some rows only, either as once, few or many, or as a class for expanded clones.

D gene,V gene,J gene,clone size,CDR3 protein,CDR3 DNA
TRBD1,TRBV6-1,TRBJ1-1,-,CASRGQGFTEAFF,TGTGCCAGCCGGGGACAGGGGTTCACTGAAGCTTTCTTT
-,TRBV20-1,TRBJ2-7,few,CSAPKGGNFGEQYF,TGCAGTGCACCTAAGGGGGGAAATTTCGGCGAGCAGTACTTC
-,TRBV20-1,TRBJ2-3,few,CSARGDTQYF,TGCAGTGCTAGAGGAGATACGCAGTATTTT
-,TRBV10-2,TRBJ2-5,few,CASTAGWGQETQYF,TGCGCCAGCACGGCGGGGTGGGGTCAAGAGACCCAGTACTTC
-,TRBV5-1,TRBJ1-2,few,CASSLEAGMGYTF,TGCGCCAGCAGTCTGGAGGCAGGGATGGGCTACACCTTC
-,TRBV12-3/TRBV12-4,TRBJ2-4,once,CASSLGGQGGNIQYF,TGTGCCAGCAGTTTGGGAGGTCAGGGAGGAAACATTCAGTACTTC
-,TRBV9,TRBJ2-2,-,CASSVRSNTGELFF,TGTGCCAGCAGCGTAAGGTCGAACACCGGGGAGCTGTTTTTT
TRBD1,TRBV6-6,TRBJ1-5,-,CASSYSTGGNQPQHF,TGTGCCAGCAGTTACTCCACAGGGGGCAATCAGCCCCAGCATTTT
-,TRBV7-9,TRBJ2-3,many,CASNLGAGLDTQYF,TGTGCCAGCAACTTGGGTGCCGGCTTGGATACGCAGTATTTT
-,TRBV25-1,TRBJ2-5,few,CASSERAELLMKETQYF,TGTGCCAGCAGTGAACGGGCAGAATTACTGATGAAAGAGACCCAGTACTTC
TRBD1,TRBV24-1,TRBJ2-3,few,CATSDPGTGGARDTQYF,TGTGCCACCAGTGATCCTGGGACAGGGGGCGCCAGGGATACGCAGTATTTT
-,TRBV5-1,TRBJ1-3,many,CASSPDGNSGNTIYF,TGCGCCAGCAGCCCGGACGGTAACTCTGGAAACACCATATATTTT
TRBD1,TRBV7-6,TRBJ2-2,many,CASSSGQGLFTGELFF,TGTGCCAGCAGTTCCGGACAGGGCCTATTCACCGGGGAGCTGTTTTTT
-,TRBV5-1,TRBJ2-1,few,CASSYGRHNEQFF,TGCGCCAGCAGCTACGGCCGACACAATGAGCAGTTCTTC
-,TRBV7-4,TRBJ2-7,few,CASSFSANLNEQYF,TGTGCCAGCAGCTTTTCGGCAAATTTGAACGAGCAGTACTTC
TRBD2,TRBV7-2,TRBJ2-5,few,CASLPTSGIVETQYF,TGTGCCAGCTTACCGACTAGCGGGATCGTTGAGACCCAGTACTTC
-,TRBV5-5,TRBJ2-2,-,CASSLGQPPGELFF,TGTGCCAGCAGCTTGGGACAACCCCCCGGGGAGCTGTTTTTT
-,TRBV14,TRBJ2-7,-,CASSQWVDEQYF,TGTGCCAGCAGCCAATGGGTTGACGAGCAGTACTTC
-,TRBV3-1,TRBJ1-5,few,CASSQAQPQHF,TGTGCCAGCAGCCAGGCACAGCCCCAGCATTTT
TRBD1,TRBV7-2,TRBJ2-7,-,CASSHTIPTGAGEQYF,TGTGCCAGCAGCCACACCATCCCAACAGGGGCAGGCGAGCAGTACTTC
-,TRBV12-3/TRBV12-4,TRBJ2-5,few,CASSLLQEKETQYF,TGTGCCAGCAGTTTACTCCAGGAAAAAGAGACCCAGTACTTC
TRBD2,TRBV7-2,TRBJ2-1,few,CASSLSGTTYNEQFF,TGTGCCAGCAGCTTGTCCGGGACTACCTACAATGAGCAGTTCTTC
TRBD1,TRBV20-1,TRBJ2-3,-,CSACRGPRTDTQYF,TGCAGTGCTTGTAGGGGGCCCCGCACAGATACGCAGTATTTT
-,TRBV4-3,TRBJ2-4,-,CASSQYSSPGAKNIQYF,TGCGCCAGCAGCCAATACTCTTCCCCGGGCGCCAAAAACATTCAGTACTTC
-,TRBV7-9,TRBJ2-3,-,CASSLGDTDTQYF,TGTGCCAGCAGCTTAGGTGACACAGATACGCAGTATTTT
-,TRBV7-9,TRBJ1-6,-,CASSLEGSSPLHF,TGTGCCAGCAGCTTAGAAGGGAGTTCACCCCTCCACTTT
-,TRBV20-1,TRBJ2-1,-,CSANRGGSYNEQFF,TGCAGTGCTAACCGTGGGGGGTCCTACAATGAGCAGTTCTTC
TRBD2,TRBV5-4,TRBJ2-1,-,CASSRDYNNEQFF,TGTGCCAGCAGCCGGGACTACAACAATGAGCAGTTCTTC
-,TRBV5-1,TRBJ1-2,few,CASSLVGFNYGYTF,TGCGCCAGCAGCTTGGTGGGGTTCAACTATGGCTACACCTTC
-,TRBV12-3/TRBV12-4,TRBJ2-6,-,CASSLRTQGANVLTF,TGTGCCAGCAGTTTAAGGACGCAAGGGGCCAACGTCCTGACTTTC
TRBD2,TRBV3-1,TRBJ2-3,-,CASSQGASGRIDTQYF,TGTGCCAGCAGCCAAGGCGCTAGCGGTAGGATAGATACGCAGTATTTT
-,TRBV7-2,TRBJ2-5,few,CASRVVGGGETQYF,TGTGCCAGCAGAGTCGTCGGAGGCGGAGAGACCCAGTACTTC
TRBD1,TRBV20-1,TRBJ2-2,-,CSASRDRGGGSGELFF,TGCAGTGCTAGCCGGGACAGGGGAGGAGGTTCCGGGGAGCTGTTTTTT
-,TRBV20-1,TRBJ2-3,-,CSPRLSHTQYF,TGCAGTCCTAGACTATCACATACGCAGTATTTT
-,TRBV6-2/TRBV6-3,TRBJ2-6,few,CASSYGLSGANVLTF,TGTGCCAGCAGTTACGGGCTCTCTGGGGCCAACGTCCTGACTTTC
TRBD2,TRBV19,TRBJ2-1,many,CASSRLAGAYNEQFF,TGTGCCAGTAGTCGACTAGCGGGAGCCTACAATGAGCAGTTCTTC
-,TRBV6-5,TRBJ2-7,-,CASRTGSYEQYF,TGTGCCAGCAGGACGGGTTCCTACGAGCAGTACTTC
-,TRBV11-2,TRBJ2-7,few,CASSRLSPGQYF,TGTGCCAGCAGCCGACTTAGCCCTGGGCAGTACTTC
TRBD1,TRBV7-2,TRBJ2-5,-,CASSSGQGWQETQYF,TGTGCCAGCAGTTCAGGACAGGGATGGCAAGAGACCCAGTACTTC
TRBD1,TRBV2,TRBJ2-3,-,CASTGQGSTDTQYF,TGTGCCAGCACCGGACAGGGAAGCACAGATACGCAGTATTTT
-,TRBV10-3,TRBJ2-5,-,CAISAGDPRETQYF,TGTGCCATCAGTGCGGGGGACCCCCGGGAGACCCAGTACTTC
-,TRBV2,TRBJ2-3,few,CASSEGQRTDTQYF,TGTGCCAGCAGTGAAGGGCAGCGCACAGATACGCAGTATTTT
-,TRBV15,TRBJ1-2,-,CATSRDETGAMGGYTF,TGTGCCACCAGCAGAGATGAGACAGGCGCCATGGGGGGCTACACCTTC
TRBD1,TRBV24-1,TRBJ1-2,-,CATSDSRDRATPDGYTF,TGTGCCACCAGTGACTCCCGGGACAGGGCTACGCCCGATGGCTACACCTTC
-,TRBV7-8,TRBJ2-1,many,CASSRTGGVLIYNEQFF,TGTGCCAGCAGCCGCACGGGCGGCGTTCTTATTTACAATGAGCAGTTCTTC
TRBD2,TRBV5-1,TRBJ2-2,few,CASVGLAGPNTGELFF,TGCGCCAGCGTGGGACTAGCGGGCCCGAACACCGGGGAGCTGTTTTTT
TRBD1,TRBV19,TRBJ1-2,few,CASSRDRVGNYGYTF,TGTGCCAGTAGTAGGGACAGGGTTGGAAACTATGGCTACACCTTC
-,TRBV3-1,TRBJ1-1,few,CASSRDIPTEAFF,TGTGCCAGCAGCCGGGACATTCCCACTGAAGCTTTCTTT
-,TRBV5-1,TRBJ2-7,-,CASSLGDLPSYEQYF,TGCGCCAGCAGCTTGGGAGACTTACCCTCCTACGAGCAGTACTTC
-,TRBV4-2,TRBJ2-7,-,CASSQETTYEQYF,TGTGCCAGCAGCCAAGAGACAACCTACGAGCAGTACTTC
TRBD1,TRBV4-1,TRBJ2-3,-,CASSQPRTGWADTQYF,TGCGCCAGCAGCCAACCCCGGACAGGGTGGGCAGATACGCAGTATTTT
-,TRBV6-1,TRBJ1-5,few,CASSGGASNQPQHF,TGTGCCAGCAGTGGGGGTGCGAGCAATCAGCCCCAGCATTTT
-,TRBV7-2,TRBJ2-1,few,CASSLAMTVNNEQFF,TGTGCCAGCAGCTTAGCGATGACAGTAAACAATGAGCAGTTCTTC
TRBD2,TRBV11-2,TRBJ2-3,few,CASSFRGGRTDTQYF,TGTGCCAGCAGCTTTCGGGGGGGGCGCACAGATACGCAGTATTTT